This T cell receptor (beta chain) was captured by sequencing in a study of blood T cells in healthy people across ages. Study background: For every two T cells, template switching captured about one barcoded beta molecule. Notes on the study in general: Among long-lived donors, naive CD4+ cells were more numerous and diversity higher than in aged donors.

This clonotype was seen at least ten times. Its specificity is not known. Total RNA was isolated from each sample in quantities of at least 6 micrograms. Primers used in a second PCR of roughly 7 to 11 cycles were a sample-barcoded 5' primer and a J-beta primer mix. TCRdb itself ran the 5' RACE reads through MiXCR, one entry per CDR3 protein. The table lists some 790,000 distinct CDR3 sequences, 29% of them singletons. The sequencing input was blood. This TCR was recovered from a woman older than 75 in good health.

The DNA for the CDR3 is TGTGCCACCAGTGACCCCGGGGGCGGCGGTGATGGCTACACCTTC. This sequence encodes CATSDPGGGGDGYTF. V and J are TRBV24-1 and TRBJ1-2; weak D call: TRBD1 (6 bases). The CDR3 runs to 15 residues. The V end was cut by 4 bases, the J end by 6 bases, with 17 bases between. In germline, CDR1 is KGHDR, CDR2 SFDVKD.